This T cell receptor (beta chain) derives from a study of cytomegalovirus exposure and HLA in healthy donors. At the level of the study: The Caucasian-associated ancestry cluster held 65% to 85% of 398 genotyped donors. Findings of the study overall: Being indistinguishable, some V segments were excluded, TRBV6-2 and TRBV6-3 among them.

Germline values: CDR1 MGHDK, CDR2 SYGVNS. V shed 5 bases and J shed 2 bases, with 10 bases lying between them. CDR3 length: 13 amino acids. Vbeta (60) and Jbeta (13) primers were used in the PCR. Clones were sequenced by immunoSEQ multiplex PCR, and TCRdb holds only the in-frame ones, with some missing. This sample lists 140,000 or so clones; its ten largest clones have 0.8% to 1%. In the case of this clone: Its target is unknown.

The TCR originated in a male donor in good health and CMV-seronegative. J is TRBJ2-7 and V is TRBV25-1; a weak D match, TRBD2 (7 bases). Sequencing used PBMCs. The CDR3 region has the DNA TGTGCCAGCAGTAGGGGGACTACCTACGAGCAGTACTTC. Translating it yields CASSRGTTYEQYF.